One sample yielded the 32 T cell receptor beta chains listed below, sequenced in a study of blood T cell repertoires in COVID-19. Method: immunoSEQ multiplex PCR; TCRdb's copy keeps in-frame clones and lacks some. The sample comprises some 120,000 clones, approximately 84% of which are singletons, and around 13% rests with the top ten. The sample consisted of peripheral blood. Every receptor here comes from a young woman who had recovered from COVID-19.

The rearrangement links TRBV13 to TRBJ1-1, with 9 bases matching TRBD1. Germline-derived CDR1 and CDR2 are PRHDT and FYEKMQ (reference sequence). V was clipped by 5 bases and J by 3 bases; unmatched bases: 7. The CDR3 extends over 15 amino acids. For the CDR3, the DNA is TGTGCCAGCAGCCCAGGGACAGGGAGGGACACTGAAGCTTTCTTT. The encoded protein is CASSPGTGRDTEAFF.

The J gene is TRBJ1-4, the V gene TRBV2; possibly TRBD1 for D (6 bases). The germline CDR1 and CDR2 sequences are SNHLY and FYNNEI. Deletions cut 1 base from V and 7 bases from J, with 19 bases between. CDR3 length: 17 residues. The chain's CDR3 is CASSEGPGGHRGEKLFF. In DNA, the CDR3 is TGTGCCAGCAGTGAAGGGCCCGGGGGGCACCGTGGTGAAAAACTGTTTTTT.

The V and J genes are TRBV7-8 and TRBJ2-7, with 13 bases that match TRBD2. CDR3 length: 17 residues. Germline CDR1 SGHVS, CDR2 FQNEAQ. V dropped 3 bases and J dropped 0; count of bases not matched to a gene: 5. CDR3 sequence (DNA): TGTGCCAGCAGCTTTAGACTAGCGGGGGGAAACTCCTACGAGCAGTACTTC. Protein product: CASSFRLAGGNSYEQYF.

This clone is a singleton in its sample. The rearrangement uses TRBV11-2 and TRBJ2-2; 7 nucleotides align to TRBD2. Germline-derived CDR1 and CDR2 are SGHAT and FQNNGV. J lost 7 bases, V lost 0 bases, and 8 bases had no gene match. The CDR3 covers 16 residues. Here the CDR3 reads CASSLDNREVVGELFF. Here the CDR3 DNA reads TGTGCCAGCAGCTTAGATAATCGGGAGGTGGTCGGGGAGCTGTTTTTT.

The chain recombines TRBV21-1 with TRBJ2-7; the table's TRBD1 call for D was not verified on the DNA. TRBV21-1 is tagged as a pseudogene. This CDR3 comprises 17 residues. The CDR3 nucleotides are TGTGCCAGTATTTTGCGCCGTCCGGGACAGGGAGCCTACGAGCAGTACTTC. This codes for CASILRRPGQGAYEQYF.

This clone appeared a few times. This sequence joins TRBV11-1 and TRBJ2-1; 7 bases agree with TRBD1. The CDR3 spans 15 residues. J gave up 0 bases and V 1 base, and 0 bases lay outside the gene matches. Germline V gives CDR1 SGHAT, CDR2 FQDESV (reference sequence). The CDR3: CASSLGDSSYNEQFF. CDR3 sequence (DNA): TGTGCCAGCAGCTTAGGGGACAGCTCCTACAATGAGCAGTTCTTC. Drawing the rest from reference TRBV11-1 and TRBJ2-1, the complete variable domain is EAEVAQSPRYKITEKSQAVAFWCDPISGHATLYWYRQILGQGPELLVQFQDESVVDDSQLPKDRFSAERLKGVDSTLKIQPAELGDSAMYLCASSLGDSSYNEQFFGPGTRLTVL.

J is TRBJ1-5 and V is TRBV9; D perhaps matches TRBD1 (5 bases). Trimming left V 0 bases short and J 3 bases short, with 10 bases between. Germline CDR1 SGDLS, CDR2 YYNGEE. The CDR3 is 15 amino acids. The CDR3 nucleotides are TGTGCCAGCAGCGTAGGGTCGGGGGACAATCAGCCCCAGCATTTT. Residues: CASSVGSGDNQPQHF.

This clone was counted a single time. The rearrangement uses TRBV19 and TRBJ2-1; no definite D call. This CDR3 is 17 amino acids long. Trimming left V 3 bases short and J 4 bases short, with 19 bases between. CDR1 is LNHDA and CDR2 is SQIVND in the germline V gene (reference sequence). The CDR3 here is CASSIPTRLSAYNEQFF. As DNA, the CDR3 is TGTGCCAGTAGTATCCCTACCAGGCTCTCCGCTTACAATGAGCAGTTCTTC.

J is TRBJ1-6 and V is TRBV6-6; a possible D gene is TRBD1 (5 bases). V lost 7 bases and J lost 6, with 19 bases in between. CDR1 is MNHNY, CDR2 SVGAGI, per germline (reference sequence). The CDR3 contains 16 residues. The CDR3 here is CASTRPPTVANSPLHF. CDR3 nucleotides: TGTGCCAGCACCCGACCCCCGACAGTCGCTAATTCACCCCTCCACTTT.

The chain uses TRBV18 and TRBJ1-1, with D perhaps matching TRBD1 (6 bases). Between the trimmed V and J ends, which lost 6 bases and 0 bases, there was a span of 8 bases. Per the germline V gene, CDR1 is KGHSH and CDR2 is LQKENI. The CDR3 is 13 amino acids. CDR3 sequence: CASSGQMNTEAFF. The CDR3 DNA reads TGTGCCAGCTCGGGACAAATGAACACTGAAGCTTTCTTT.

The rearrangement uses TRBV11-2 and TRBJ1-4, with D possibly matching TRBD1 (6 bases). Germline V gene data show CDR1 as SGHAT and CDR2 as FQNNGV. The CDR3 has 15 amino acids. The V end lost 4 bases, the J end lost 8 bases, and 17 bases lay between the germline ends. CDR3 region: CASSSGQPRGEKLFF. The DNA for the CDR3 is TGTGCCAGCAGCTCAGGACAGCCTAGGGGGGAAAAACTGTTTTTT.

The chain carries TRBV19 and TRBJ1-4, with 7 nucleotides matching TRBD1. The V gene's germline CDR1 is LNHDA and CDR2 SQIVND (reference sequence). With V trimmed by 5 bases and J by 4 bases, 4 bases remained unmatched. CDR3 size: 14 residues. The CDR3 sequence is CASSRTGVNEKLFF. The CDR3 DNA reads as TGTGCCAGTAGTCGGACAGGAGTTAATGAAAAACTGTTTTTT. Full variable domain (remainder filled in from reference TRBV19 and TRBJ1-4): DGGITQSPKYLFRKEGQNVTLSCEQNLNHDAMYWYRQDPGQGLRLIYYSQIVNDFQKGDIAEGYSVSREKKESFPLTVTSAQKNPTAFYLCASSRTGVNEKLFFGSGTQLSVL.

Comment on this clone: The identical CDR3 is also encoded by other nucleotide sequences in the sample. The chain uses TRBV4-1 and TRBJ1-2, with 7 bases identical to TRBD1. The V gene end was trimmed by 0 bases and the J gene end by 4 bases; junction bases not matched to a gene: 5. The germline gives CDR1 MGHRA, CDR2 YSYEKL. The CDR3 spans 15 residues. CDR3 protein: CASSQEEGAGYGYTF. The CDR3 DNA follows: TGCGCCAGCAGCCAAGAGGAGGGGGCAGGCTATGGCTACACCTTC.

This clone was picked up a small number of times. This rearrangement joins TRBV7-9 to TRBJ2-1, with 7 bases matching TRBD1. This CDR3 region has 15 residues. Looked up from germline, CDR1 is SEHNR and CDR2 is FQNEAQ (reference sequence). The trim removed 1 base at V and 2 bases at J, leaving 2 bases unmatched. The CDR3 spells CASSLGQGAYNEQFF. Here the CDR3 DNA reads TGTGCCAGCAGCTTAGGGCAGGGGGCCTACAATGAGCAGTTCTTC.

The genes are TRBV7-2 and TRBJ1-1, with 8 bases aligning to TRBD1. CDR1 is SGHTA and CDR2 is FQGNSA in the germline V gene. The J segment lost 1 base and the V segment lost 6 bases, leaving 7 bases of the junction unmatched. The CDR3 is 15 residues long. The CDR3 sequence is CASSFQGAGNTEAFF. The CDR3 nucleotides are TGTGCCAGCAGTTTTCAGGGGGCCGGGAACACTGAAGCTTTCTTT. The variable domain in full, completed from reference TRBV7-2 and TRBJ1-1, reads GAGVSQSPSNKVTEKGKDVELRCDPISGHTALYWYRQSLGQGLEFLIYFQGNSAPDKSGLPSDRFSAERTGGSVSTLTIQRTQQEDSAVYLCASSFQGAGNTEAFFGQGTRLTVV.

The V gene is TRBV19, the J gene TRBJ1-6; 11 bases are a match to TRBD1. This CDR3 region has 15 residues. The J segment lost 5 bases and the V segment lost 6 bases, leaving 3 bases of the junction unmatched. Germline V gene data show CDR1 as LNHDA and CDR2 as SQIVND (reference sequence). DNA of the CDR3: TGTGCCAGTAGCGGACAGGGGGCCGATAATTCACCCCTCCACTTT. Encoded protein: CASSGQGADNSPLHF.

The chain combines TRBV6-5 with TRBJ1-1, with 7 bases aligning to TRBD1. From germline, CDR1 is MNHEY and CDR2 SVGAGI. V was pared by 9 bases and J by 6 bases, with 10 bases of the junction left unmatched. This CDR3 has 13 residues. The CDR3 loop is CASETGPGAEAFF. Written as DNA, the CDR3 is TGTGCCAGTGAGACAGGGCCGGGGGCTGAAGCTTTCTTT.

V gene TRBV27 combines with J gene TRBJ2-1; 10 bases align to TRBD2. Germline V gene lookup returns CDR1 MNHEY and CDR2 SMNVEV (reference sequence). Germline trimming cut 2 bases from V and 7 bases from J; bases unmatched to any gene: 8. This CDR3 has 16 residues. The CDR3 nucleotides are TGTGCCAGCAGTTTAGTCACACTAGCGGGATCGAATGAGCAGTTCTTC. It encodes CASSLVTLAGSNEQFF.

The chain recombines TRBV6-5 with TRBJ2-5; perhaps TRBD2 as D (5 bases). CDR3 size: 13 residues. Between the trimmed V and J ends, which lost 9 bases and 5 bases, there was a span of 16 bases. Germline V gene sequence: CDR1 MNHEY, CDR2 SVGAGI. For the CDR3, the DNA is TGTGCCAGTACGAGGGCCCAGTGGGAGACCCAGTACTTC. This translates into CASTRAQWETQYF.

This clone was observed a handful of times. The chain carries TRBV6-5 and TRBJ2-3, with D possibly TRBD1 on 6 matching bases. CDR1 and CDR2 (germline): MNHEY, SVGAGI. Trimming removed 6 bases at V and 4 bases at J, with 14 bases between. The CDR3 runs to 14 residues. The CDR3 sequence: CASRVQGSADTQYF. In nucleotides, the CDR3 is TGTGCCAGCAGGGTACAGGGTTCGGCAGATACGCAGTATTTT.

V is TRBV5-1 and J is TRBJ2-5; TRBD1 matches at 11 bases. The trim removed 3 bases at V and 0 bases at J, leaving 10 bases unmatched. CDR3 length: 18 amino acids. The germline V gene encodes CDR1 SGHRS and CDR2 YFSETQ. CDR3 DNA: TGCGCCAGCAGCTCAGGACAGGGGGCGCGAGCCCACCAAGAGACCCAGTACTTC. Amino acids: CASSSGQGARAHQETQYF.

The genes are TRBV29-1 and TRBJ2-1, with 14 positions matching TRBD2. CDR1 and CDR2 (germline): SQVTM, ANQGSEA. J gave up 0 bases and V 3 bases, and 1 base lay outside the gene matches. The CDR3 is 16 residues long. The CDR3 reads CSVEGTSGSSYNEQFF. In DNA, the CDR3 is TGCAGCGTTGAGGGGACTAGCGGGAGCTCCTACAATGAGCAGTTCTTC.

This clone was seen once. The chain employs TRBV6-6 and TRBJ1-5; 7 bases agree with TRBD1. Trimming at V came to 5 bases and at J to 4 bases, leaving 8 bases not matched to a gene. Germline V gene data show CDR1 as MNHNY and CDR2 as SVGAGI (reference sequence). This CDR3 region has 15 residues. The CDR3 DNA is TGTGCCAGCAGTCCCACGGGGACAGTGAATCAGCCCCAGCATTTT. This sequence encodes CASSPTGTVNQPQHF.

The sample holds one count of this clone. V and J are TRBV5-1 and TRBJ2-7, with D perhaps given as TRBD1 or TRBD2 (7 bases each). Deletions cut 4 bases from V and 0 bases from J, with 14 bases between. The germline CDR1 and CDR2 sequences are SGHRS and YFSETQ. The CDR3 sequence is 15 residues long. The CDR3 region has the DNA TGCGCCAGCAGCCTGGGAGGGACAGCCTCCTACGAGCAGTACTTC. Translated, it gives CASSLGGTASYEQYF.

The chain recombines TRBV5-1 with TRBJ1-3; no reliable D call. The CDR3 covers 15 residues. Trimming left V 4 bases short and J 2 bases short, with 13 bases between. Germline CDR1 SGHRS, CDR2 YFSETQ. The CDR3 sequence: CASSVVGDAGNTIYF. The CDR3 DNA reads TGCGCCAGCAGCGTGGTCGGGGATGCTGGAAACACCATATATTTT.

V gene TRBV4-1 combines with J gene TRBJ1-2; a weak D match, TRBD1 (6 bases). Trimming removed 4 bases from V and 2 bases from J, with 17 bases in between. Germline V gene data show CDR1 as MGHRA and CDR2 as YSYEKL. The CDR3 runs to 16 residues. CDR3 in amino acids: CASSPLGGVENYGYTF. CDR3 bases: TGCGCCAGCAGCCCCCTAGGGGGGGTCGAGAACTATGGCTACACCTTC.

Of note for this clone: A read error may account for a junction end that differs from germline. The genes are TRBV9 and TRBJ2-7, with TRBD2 as a possible D gene (7 bases). CDR3 length: 16 residues. The germline gives CDR1 SGDLS, CDR2 YYNGEE. The CDR3 sequence is CARSEGGAGGYREQYF. The CDR3 DNA follows: TGTGCCCGCAGCGAGGGGGGGGCCGGAGGGTATCGCGAGCAGTACTTC.

The rearrangement links TRBV5-6 to TRBJ1-2; weak D call: TRBD1 (6 bases). V shed 2 bases and J shed 7 bases, with 12 bases lying between them. From germline, CDR1 is SGHDT and CDR2 YYEEEE. CDR3 length equals 13 residues. This CDR3 reads CASSLNRVAGYTF. CDR3 sequence (DNA): TGTGCCAGCAGCTTAAACAGGGTAGCTGGCTACACCTTC.

This rearrangement joins TRBV5-4 to TRBJ2-1; D is ambiguous. The CDR3 loop spans 14 amino acids. Germline V gene sequence: CDR1 SGHNT, CDR2 YYREEE (reference sequence). V lost 0 bases and J lost 2, with 6 bases in between. The chain's CDR3 is CASSLGDAYNEQFF. CDR3 nucleotide sequence: TGTGCCAGCAGCTTGGGAGATGCCTACAATGAGCAGTTCTTC.

The J gene is TRBJ2-5, the V gene TRBV19; D not certain. CDR1 is LNHDA and CDR2 is SQIVND in the germline V gene (reference sequence). The CDR3 is 14 amino acids. V dropped 3 bases and J dropped 4 bases, with 12 bases sitting between them. The CDR3 spells CASSIMIRVETQYF. In DNA, the CDR3 is TGTGCCAGTAGTATTATGATCCGGGTAGAGACCCAGTACTTC.

This clone has only one observation. J is TRBJ1-2 and V is TRBV12-3 or TRBV12-4, with D tentatively TRBD1 (5 bases). The CDR3 has 13 amino acids. Trimming pared 3 bases from V and 8 bases from J, leaving 13 bases between. This CDR3 reads CASSFGQGRGYTF. As DNA, the CDR3 is TGTGCCAGCAGTTTCGGGCAGGGTCGAGGCTACACCTTC.

The V and J genes are TRBV18 and TRBJ1-1; D unresolved. Germline CDR1 is KGHSH and CDR2 is LQKENI. The CDR3 runs to 13 residues. With 6 bases removed from V and 1 base from J, the gap between germline ends came to 9 bases. CDR3 protein: CASSPRENTEAFF. The CDR3 DNA is TGTGCCAGCTCGCCGCGGGAGAACACTGAAGCTTTCTTT.